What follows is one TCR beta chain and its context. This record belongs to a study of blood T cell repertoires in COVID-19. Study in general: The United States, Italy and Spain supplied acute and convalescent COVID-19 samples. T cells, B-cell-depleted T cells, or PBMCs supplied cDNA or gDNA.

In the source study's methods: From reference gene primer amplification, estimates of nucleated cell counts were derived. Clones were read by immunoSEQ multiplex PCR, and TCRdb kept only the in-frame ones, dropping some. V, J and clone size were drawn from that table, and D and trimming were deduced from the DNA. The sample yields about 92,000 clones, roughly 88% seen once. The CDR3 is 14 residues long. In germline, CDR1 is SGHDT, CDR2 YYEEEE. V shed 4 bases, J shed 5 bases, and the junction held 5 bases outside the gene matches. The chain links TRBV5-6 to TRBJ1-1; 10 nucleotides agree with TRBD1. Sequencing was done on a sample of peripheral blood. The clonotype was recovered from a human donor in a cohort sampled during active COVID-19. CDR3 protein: CASSRTGGGTEAFF. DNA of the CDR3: TGTGCCAGCAGCAGGACAGGGGGAGGGACTGAAGCTTTCTTT.